This T cell receptor (beta chain) was profiled in a study of T-cell memory formation after mild COVID-19. Study in general: Across donors, TCR clusters were largely donor specific.

This clonotype turned up a few times. Via MiXCR, TCRdb re-called the 5' RACE reads, giving one row per CDR3 protein. This sample has 350,000 to 450,000 distinct CDR3 sequences, with 20% found just once. Trimming shortened V by 5 bases and J by 8 bases, and 15 bases separated the two germline ends. The CDR3 totals 12 residues. The V gene's germline CDR1 is SQVTM and CDR2 ANQGSEA. This chain links TRBV29-1 with TRBJ1-2, with D unresolved. The sequencing input was PBMCs or a T cell subset sorted from them (not recorded which). The TCR comes from an adult woman who had mild COVID-19 (a few samples of this study predate the infection). Cell type and time point are not known. The DNA for the CDR3 is TGCAGCGTTATGACACCTTCTCCGGGCTACACCTTC. It is translated as CSVMTPSPGYTF.